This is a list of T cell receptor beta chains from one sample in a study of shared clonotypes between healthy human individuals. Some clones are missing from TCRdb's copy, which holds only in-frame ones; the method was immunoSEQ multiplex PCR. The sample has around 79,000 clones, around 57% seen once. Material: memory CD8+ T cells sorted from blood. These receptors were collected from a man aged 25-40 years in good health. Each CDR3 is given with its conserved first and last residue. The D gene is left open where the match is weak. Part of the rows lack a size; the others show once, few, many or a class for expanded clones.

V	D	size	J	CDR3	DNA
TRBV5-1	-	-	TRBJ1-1	CASSLSSRRADTEAFF	TGCGCCAGCAGCTTGTCTTCCCGTCGCGCAGACACTGAAGCTTTCTTT
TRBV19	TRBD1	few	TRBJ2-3	CASSMDRVGTDTQYF	TGTGCCAGTAGTATGGACAGGGTCGGCACAGATACGCAGTATTTT
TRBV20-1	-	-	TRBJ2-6	CSATGANVLTF	TGCAGTGCTACTGGGGCCAACGTCCTGACTTTC
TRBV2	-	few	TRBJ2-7	CASSEVYEQYF	TGTGCCAGCAGTGAAGTTTACGAGCAGTACTTC
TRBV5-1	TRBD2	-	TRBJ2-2	CASSSGRAVAGELFF	TGCGCCAGCAGCTCCGGGAGGGCCGTTGCCGGGGAGCTGTTTTTT
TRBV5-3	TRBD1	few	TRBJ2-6	CARSLPTRDRDSSGANVLTF	TGTGCCAGAAGCTTGCCGACAAGGGACAGAGACTCCTCTGGGGCCAACGTCCTGACTTTC
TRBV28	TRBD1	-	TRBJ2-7	CASSLTGDRDEQYF	TGTGCCAGCAGTCTCACAGGGGATCGGGACGAGCAGTACTTC
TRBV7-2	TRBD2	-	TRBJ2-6	CASSWRLAGGTGANVLTF	TGTGCCAGCAGCTGGCGACTAGCGGGAGGGACTGGGGCCAACGTCCTGACTTTC
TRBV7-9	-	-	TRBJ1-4	CASSGREYEKLFF	TGTGCCAGCAGCGGGCGGGAATATGAAAAACTGTTTTTT
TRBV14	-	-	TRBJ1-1	CASSQVQGYGTEAFF	TGTGCCAGCAGTCAAGTCCAGGGTTATGGCACTGAAGCTTTCTTT
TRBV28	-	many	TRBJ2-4	CASSWGRGKNIQYF	TGTGCCAGCAGTTGGGGCAGGGGAAAAAACATTCAGTACTTC
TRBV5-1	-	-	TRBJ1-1	CASRATVNTEAFF	TGCGCCAGCAGGGCGACAGTGAACACTGAAGCTTTCTTT
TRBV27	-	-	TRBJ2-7	CASGQENEQYF	TGTGCAAGCGGGCAGGAAAACGAGCAGTACTTC
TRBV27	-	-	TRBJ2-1	CASSHYGASSYNEQFF	TGTGCCAGCAGCCATTACGGCGCGAGCTCCTACAATGAGCAGTTCTTC
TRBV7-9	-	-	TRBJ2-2	CASSLSSNTGELFF	TGTGCCAGCAGCTTATCATCGAACACCGGGGAGCTGTTTTTT
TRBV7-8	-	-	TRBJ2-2	CASSLFRPSNTGELFF	TGTGCCAGCAGCTTATTTCGCCCAAGCAACACCGGGGAGCTGTTTTTT
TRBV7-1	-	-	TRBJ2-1	CASSPARSSYNEQFF	TGTGCCAGCAGCCCCGCCAGGAGCTCCTACAATGAGCAGTTCTTC
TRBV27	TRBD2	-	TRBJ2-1	CASNPFGLAANEQFF	TGTGCCAGCAACCCTTTCGGACTAGCGGCTAATGAGCAGTTCTTC
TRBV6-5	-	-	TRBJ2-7	CASSRHGTDSYEQYF	TGTGCCAGCAGTCGCCACGGGACGGACAGCTACGAGCAGTACTTC
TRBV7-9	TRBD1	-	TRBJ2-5	CASSFARTGKETQYF	TGTGCCAGCAGCTTCGCCCGGACAGGGAAAGAGACCCAGTACTTC
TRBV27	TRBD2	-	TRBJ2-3	CASSFGLAGVRGGTDTQYF	TGTGCCAGCAGTTTCGGGCTAGCGGGAGTGAGGGGTGGCACAGATACGCAGTATTTT
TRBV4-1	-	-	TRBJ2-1	CASSQGLRGGSSYNEQFF	TGCGCCAGCAGCCAAGGGTTACGAGGCGGCAGCTCCTACAATGAGCAGTTCTTC
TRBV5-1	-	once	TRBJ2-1	CASTQLPPSNEQFF	TGCGCCAGCACCCAATTACCGCCCTCCAATGAGCAGTTCTTC
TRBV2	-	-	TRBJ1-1	CASWTGTPPAEAFF	TGTGCCAGCTGGACGGGGACCCCTCCCGCTGAAGCTTTCTTT
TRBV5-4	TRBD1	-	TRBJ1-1	CAGQDRVNTEAFF	TGTGCCGGCCAAGACAGGGTCAACACTGAAGCTTTCTTT
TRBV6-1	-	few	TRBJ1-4	CASSEPRQVSVGEKLFF	TGTGCCAGCAGTGAGCCACGACAGGTTTCAGTGGGTGAAAAACTGTTTTTT
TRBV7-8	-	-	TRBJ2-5	CASRKLNIPQETQYF	TGTGCCAGCAGAAAACTTAATATACCCCAAGAGACCCAGTACTTC
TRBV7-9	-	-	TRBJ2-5	CASSSVVLGEETQYF	TGTGCCAGCAGCTCCGTGGTCCTAGGGGAGGAGACCCAGTACTTC
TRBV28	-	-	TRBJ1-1	CASSRTYQAFF	TGTGCCAGCAGTAGGACATATCAGGCTTTCTTT
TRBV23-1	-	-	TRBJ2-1	CASYWSDEQFF	TGCGCCAGCTATTGGAGCGATGAGCAGTTCTTC
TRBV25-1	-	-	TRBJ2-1	CASTLGQTLPNEQFF	TGTGCCAGCACCCTCGGACAGACCCTCCCTAATGAGCAGTTCTTC
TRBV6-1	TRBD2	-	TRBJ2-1	CASRFLAGVYNEQFF	TGTGCCAGCAGGTTCCTAGCGGGAGTCTACAATGAGCAGTTCTTC
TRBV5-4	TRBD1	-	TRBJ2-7	CASSIGTGLSLDYEQYF	TGTGCCAGCAGCATAGGGACAGGTTTGTCTCTGGACTACGAGCAGTACTTC
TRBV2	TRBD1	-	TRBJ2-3	CASSQGTGLTDTQYF	TGTGCCAGCAGTCAAGGGACAGGCCTCACAGATACGCAGTATTTT
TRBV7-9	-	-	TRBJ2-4	CASTTGFRNIQYF	TGTGCCAGCACTACAGGCTTCCGGAACATTCAGTACTTC
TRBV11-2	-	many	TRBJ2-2	CASSRRGNTGELFF	TGTGCCAGCAGCCGGAGGGGTAACACCGGGGAGCTGTTTTTT
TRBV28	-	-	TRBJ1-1	CASSLNPRGAGVNTEAFF	TGTGCCAGCAGTTTAAATCCCCGGGGGGCGGGGGTGAACACTGAAGCTTTCTTT
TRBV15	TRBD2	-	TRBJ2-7	CATSRESAGVVYEQYF	TGTGCCACCAGCAGAGAGTCAGCGGGAGTTGTGTACGAGCAGTACTTC
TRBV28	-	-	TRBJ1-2	CASTPSGVSDYGYTF	TGTGCCAGCACCCCTTCTGGGGTGAGCGACTATGGCTACACCTTC
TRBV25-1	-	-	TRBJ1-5	CASSAGPEGLGEQPQHF	TGTGCCAGCAGTGCAGGCCCCGAGGGTCTTGGTGAGCAGCCCCAGCATTTT